This TCR beta chain comes out of a study of T cells in Graves' hyperthyroidism and ophthalmopathy. Overall study results and limits: Expanded thyroid clonotypes (above 0.001) were mostly also found in blood.

The V segment lost 4 bases and the J segment 7 bases; nucleotides outside the gene matches: 13. Germline CDR1 is SGHRS and CDR2 is YFSETQ. This CDR3 has 16 residues. Ophthalmopathy cases met thresholds of Clinical Activity Score at least 3, NOSPECS grade at least 4 and duration under 3 months. In its sample, this clonotype was seen many times. Its specificity is unknown. What was amplified from RNA transcripts were TCR beta CDR3 regions. A first-round RT-PCR of the TCR CDR3 used the HTBI primer set. TCRdb called the multiplex PCR reads again in MiXCR, with one record for every CDR3 protein. The table lists roughly 650,000 distinct CDR3 sequences, about a sixth of them singletons.

The sample taken for sequencing was blood. The genes are TRBV5-1 and TRBJ2-1, with 8 bases matching TRBD2. This receptor was taken from a woman aged 40 to 55 with Graves' ophthalmopathy. This CDR3 is CASSPQNTPSGNEQFF. In nucleotides, the CDR3 is TGCGCCAGCAGCCCCCAAAACACCCCTAGCGGGAATGAGCAGTTCTTC. The whole variable domain, filled in from reference TRBV5-1 and TRBJ2-1, reads KAGVTQTPRYLIKTRGQQVTLSCSPISGHRSVSWYQQTPGQGLQFLFEYFSETQRNKGNFPGRFSGRQFSNSRSEMNVSTLELGDSALYLCASSPQNTPSGNEQFFGPGTRLTVL.